This T cell receptor beta chain appears in the sequencing data of a study of cytomegalovirus exposure and HLA in healthy donors (dated by TCRdb to between 2016 and 2019). Concerning the study at large: In an earlier analysis of about 560 of the donors, around 290 Gb of sequence data and 120 million or so unique TCR beta sequences from about 179 million T cells were reported. An early release covering 550 to 700 HLA-typed donors comprised about 300 gigabases of sequencing data and around 80 million unique TCR sequences. Among the roughly 410 genotyped donors, under 90% belonged to the genetic ancestry cluster associated with self-reported Caucasian donors. The study aimed to test whether cataloging public T cell receptors could reveal signatures of past pathogen exposure. The study profiled the T cell repertoires of about 640 subjects by immunosequencing and related them to cytomegalovirus serostatus. Besides the first cohort of 500 to 700 subjects, a separate validation cohort made up of 120 different subjects was used. The study combined high-throughput TCR immunosequencing, statistical association of individual TCRs with disease status, and machine learning to predict cytomegalovirus infection status. To study patterns of TCR occurrence, a later analysis re-analyzed previously published TCR beta repertoires from around 670 donors and added high-resolution HLA genotyping. In the later analysis, no new phenotypic data were used to find candidate immune exposures; instead, reliance was placed on TCR beta sequences and their occurrence across donors. An earlier analysis of several hundred of the donors applied high-throughput TCR beta sequencing to assess whether each TCR beta V gene segment acted as functional or pseudogenic. Donor age, sex, ethnicity and CMV serostatus were collected together with the repertoire data. A later genetic analysis took genome-wide SNP genotypes for about 55% of the roughly 670 donors and used that subset as a discovery cohort. All discovery cohort repertoires had been generated using a single sequencing platform. HLA typing covered class I and class II loci at four-digit resolution. Typing coverage varied by locus: roughly 629-640 donors for A, B, C, DRB1 and DQB1; 522 for DQA1; more than 600 for DPA1; fewer than 480 for DPB1. Four to six DR-DQ haplotypes were handled as single units for association and clustering, since linkage in the cohort was strong. On average, roughly 240,000 unique TCR beta nucleotide sequences were sequenced per donor among fewer than 500 genotyped donors of the cohort, with 15% to 20% of those sequences being non-productive.

The cohort comprised some 700 healthy bone marrow donors. All cohort members were sampled while nominally healthy, although unrecorded immune exposures were likely present. The donor tested CMV seropositive and was one of the 289 seropositive cohort members. Each donor provided a peripheral blood sample, and peripheral blood mononuclear cells were used for TCR beta sequencing. The Qiagen DNeasy Blood Extraction Kit was used to extract genomic DNA from the blood cell samples. With respect to this clone: The antigen it recognizes is unknown. Base qualities are missing; no much larger clone stands one base away.

CDR1 and CDR2, per the germline V gene (reference sequence), are LNHDA and SQIVND. V is reduced by 5 bases and J by 3 bases, leaving a spacing of 14 bases between them. Counted from cysteine to phenylalanine, this CDR3 has 15 amino acids. This entry keeps only the CDR3 DNA: 45 bases, framed from base 1. What the research found in general, with its limitations: In a later analysis, HLA-associated TCR beta chains showed more clonal expansion and lower generation probabilities than non-associated chains that were equally common. Immune exposure information for the cohort was limited to CMV serostatus. Because HLA typing was unavailable for some donors at each locus, only the typed subset was used in association tests. The cohort was sequenced for TCR beta chains only, and without alpha or paired-chain data the features that could be detected were limited. Most CMV-associated TCR beta chains appeared to be HLA-restricted in a later analysis, and the HLA associations seemed to be driven largely by CMV exposure. Some IMGT-functional V segments, including TRBV6-2 and TRBV6-3, could not be distinguished by the 87-base-pair reads and were therefore excluded. In an earlier analysis of 587 of the donors, most TCR beta V segments appeared in productive rearrangements about 87% or about 30% of the time, broadly matching IMGT annotations. In a later analysis, several top co-occurrence clusters were reported to appear linked to parvovirus B19, influenza, CMV and Epstein-Barr virus. Linkage disequilibrium might explain the correlated functional status among segregating V segments, but an unknown experimental factor could not be ruled out. The sequencing pipeline was judged likely to have produced a cluster of highly shared sequence variants as a technical artifact. The study gave a list of some 150 TCR beta chains associated with cytomegalovirus. The classifier was reported to diagnose cytomegalovirus status with high specificity and sensitivity in both the original cohort and the validation cohort. A later genetic analysis reported fewer N-insertions in productive TCRs among donors in an Asian-associated ancestry cluster than the roughly 720-donor mean. At a false discovery rate of 0.05, a later analysis linked 16,951 TCR beta sequences to specific HLA alleles. A further reported finding was that TCR beta sequences accurately predicted the HLA-A and HLA-B alleles for most subjects in the first cohort. The authors suggested that the approach could potentially be extended to other disease states and immunological phenotypes. While some public TCRs were present in many individuals, most TCR sequences turned up only very rarely across donors. Sequencing depth was assumed to be roughly uniform across donors in the presence/absence analyses, though that assumption may not hold. V-gene and J-gene trimming of TCR beta chains was associated with a missense DCLRE1C variant in a later genetic analysis, and the association was replicated in an independent cohort. Strong co-occurrence of HLA alleles, especially DR and DQ, made assigning TCR associations to individual alleles difficult. In a later analysis, TCR association rates were found to vary across HLA loci, with the most associated TCRs seen for DRB1 alleles and the fewest for HLA-C alleles. In vitro tests confirmed that three of the cytomegalovirus-associated TCR beta chains recognize cytomegalovirus antigens. The earlier analysis of 450 to 700 of the donors excluded 15 to 20 rarely observed V segments, including chromosome 9 orphons, because counts were too low.

The method behind the library was the immunoSEQ multiplex PCR assay. A mixture of 60 forward primers for TCR Vbeta segments and 13 reverse primers for TCR Jbeta segments was used in the multiplex PCR. The CDR3 region of rearranged TCR beta genes was amplified from genomic DNA by a multiplex PCR assay. The amplified TCR beta libraries were sequenced on the Illumina HiSeq System as 87-base-pair reads. The original methods were these. In a later analysis, roughly 80 million unique TCR beta chains were counted across the approximately 670 repertoires, and approximately 11 million of these chains were shared by at least two donors. Raw reads were error-corrected and collapsed into unique sequences by a nearest-neighbor algorithm in which closely related sequences were merged to remove PCR and sequencing errors. To assign V, D and J gene segments, CDR3 sequences were aligned to IMGT reference sequences. Each retained sequence needed at least a six-nucleotide match to both a V gene segment and a J gene segment. A rearrangement counted as productive if the CDR3 had no stop codons and remained in frame with V and J, and every other rearrangement counted as non-productive. Following IMGT convention, CDR3 was defined as the stretch from the second conserved V-encoded cysteine up to the conserved J-encoded phenylalanine. Sequences without an unambiguous match to a single V gene segment were excluded from the earlier analysis of a few hundred of the donors. An earlier analysis of 500 to 700 of the donors classified V segments as functional when productive rearrangements were above 56.7% and as segregating when the standard deviation between donors was above 5%. A statistical classification framework was developed to diagnose cytomegalovirus status using the catalog of TCR beta chain sequences. In a later analysis, V and J genes were assigned by comparing TCR nucleotide sequences against IMGT/GENE-DB human TR gene sequences. Using the TCRdist pipeline, a later analysis assigned CDR3 sequences along with most-parsimonious VDJ recombination scenarios. In a later analysis, each TCR beta chain was defined by its CDR3 amino acid sequence together with its V-gene family, and reads without a unique V-gene family were excluded. A later analysis removed roughly 590 highly shared, low-generation-probability nucleotide sequences to deal with suspected cross-contamination and a sequencing artifact. In a later analysis, a clonal expansion index was calculated for each public chain from normalized within-repertoire ranks of inferred template counts. In a later analysis, generation probabilities were computed using a VDJ recombination model fitted to out-of-frame rearrangements, and the results were checked against IGoR. In a later analysis, TCR-TCR, TCR-HLA and TCR-CMV co-occurrence was scored with hypergeometric tests, and a repertoire-size bias correction was applied to TCR pairs. False discovery rates were estimated in a later analysis by permuting HLA or CMV assignments 20 times. In a later analysis, co-occurring TCRs were grouped with DBSCAN, and TCRdist sequence similarity was added when clustering was performed within HLA-allele-positive subsets. Co-occurrence clustering excluded repertoires with fewer than 30,000 or more than 120,000 public chains, plus five with anomalous nucleotide sharing. TCRdb's version of the immuneACCESS table is confined to in-frame rearrangements and falls short of the full clone set. An unresolved V gene accounts for under half of the shortfall where checked; the remainder is of unknown origin. V, J and clone size are taken as reported in that table, and D and trimming were inferred from the DNA itself. Recorded for this sample are 100,000 or so clones; more than 75% of them occurred a single time. The ten largest clones take up 3.5% to 4% of the sample.

The specimen sequenced was PBMCs. The sequence was obtained from a woman between 45 and 65 years old in good health and CMV-seropositive. The V gene is TRBV19 and the J gene is TRBJ2-1; TRBD1 is possibly the D segment (5 matching bases). CDR3 protein: CASSPGPVYYNEQFF. Here is the DNA: TGTGCCAGTAGTCCAGGGCCTGTCTACTACAATGAGCAGTTCTTC.